Shown below are 30 T cell receptor beta chains from a single sample sequenced in a study of blood T cell repertoires in COVID-19. Profiled with immunoSEQ multiplex PCR; TCRdb holds only in-frame clones, not every one. The sample shows about 250,000 clones, just over 85% of them seen only once. Material: peripheral blood. Every receptor here comes from a woman in her twenties or thirties with active or convalescent COVID-19.

The chain uses TRBV28 and TRBJ2-7; tentative D call: TRBD2 (6 bases). The CDR3 runs 14 residues. Trimming took off 3 bases at V and 2 bases at J, with 11 bases between the two ends. Germline-derived CDR1 and CDR2 are MDHEN and SYDVKM. The CDR3 loop reads CASSFHTGAYEQYF. CDR3 nucleotide sequence: TGTGCCAGCAGTTTTCACACGGGGGCCTACGAGCAGTACTTC.

The chain is built from TRBV5-4 and TRBJ2-3, with D perhaps matching TRBD2 (7 bases). The CDR3 has 14 amino acids. Germline V lookup: CDR1 SGHNT, CDR2 YYREEE (reference sequence). The V end was cut by 1 base, the J end by 5 bases, with 11 bases between. The CDR3 reads CASSLRGEGDTQYF. The CDR3 region has the DNA TGTGCCAGCAGCTTGAGGGGGGAGGGAGATACGCAGTATTTT.

The V gene is TRBV6-5, the J gene TRBJ2-5; 7 bases line up with TRBD2. J lost 4 bases, V lost 2 bases, and 1 base had no gene match. CDR1 and CDR2 from the germline V gene are MNHEY and SVGAGI. The CDR3 sequence is 13 residues long. CDR3 DNA sequence: TGTGCCAGCAGTTACCCGGGGGGAGAGACCCAGTACTTC. Amino acids: CASSYPGGETQYF.

This chain uses TRBV27 with TRBJ2-7, with 7 bases lining up with TRBD2. Germline assignment: CDR1 MNHEY and CDR2 SMNVEV (reference sequence). The CDR3 covers 14 residues. The junction had 5 bases not matched to a gene; V was cut back by 3 bases and J by 3 bases. The CDR3 protein is CASSFRGEVYEQYF. The CDR3, as DNA: TGTGCCAGCAGTTTCCGGGGGGAAGTCTACGAGCAGTACTTC.

This chain joins TRBV7-8 and TRBJ1-2, with 10 bases that match TRBD1. Germline CDR1 is SGHVS and CDR2 is FQNEAQ. The CDR3 contains 14 residues. The J segment lost 8 bases and the V segment lost 10 bases, leaving 13 bases of the junction unmatched. The CDR3 reads CATRPRDRGLGYTF. The CDR3 DNA reads as TGTGCCACCCGCCCCCGGGACAGGGGTCTCGGCTACACCTTC.

The chain has TRBV6-2 or TRBV6-3 and TRBJ1-2; TRBD1 aligns across 8 bases. Germline V CDR1 and CDR2: MNHEY, SVGEGT. The trim removed 0 bases at V and 6 bases at J, leaving 6 bases unmatched. The CDR3 consists of 15 residues. The CDR3 nucleotides read TGTGCCAGCAGTTACTCCAGGGGGCCATCACATGGCTACACCTTC. It encodes CASSYSRGPSHGYTF.

In this sample, this clone turned up a few times. V gene TRBV4-3 combines with J gene TRBJ1-2, with D unclear. V dropped 1 base and J dropped 3 bases, with 12 bases sitting between them. CDR3 length: 15 residues. In germline, CDR1 is LGHNA, CDR2 YSLEER. In DNA form, the CDR3 reads TGCGCCAGCAGCCAAGGCCAGGCGAACTACTATGGCTACACCTTC. Protein sequence: CASSQGQANYYGYTF.

This CDR3 reads CASSQGASGTTKNIQYF. The CDR3 nucleotides read TGTGCCAGCAGCCAAGGGGCTAGCGGGACTACCAAAAACATTCAGTACTTC. The rearrangement links TRBV7-8 to TRBJ2-4; 9 bases are a match to TRBD2. The CDR3 is 17 residues long. J gave up 2 bases and V 5 bases, and 10 bases lay outside the gene matches. The germline gives CDR1 SGHVS, CDR2 FQNEAQ.

The chain couples TRBV18 to TRBJ2-5; possibly TRBD1 for D (6 bases). V was pared by 4 bases and J by 1 base, with 10 bases between. This CDR3 is 14 amino acids long. Germline V gene data show CDR1 as KGHSH and CDR2 as LQKENI. The CDR3 loop is CASSRTASQETQYF. As DNA, the CDR3 is TGTGCCAGCTCACGGACAGCCTCCCAAGAGACCCAGTACTTC.

This chain links TRBV3-1 (or the pseudogene TRBV3-2) with TRBJ1-4, with D possibly matching TRBD1 (6 bases). V was clipped by 3 bases and J by 3 bases, with 23 bases between them. The CDR3 is 19 residues long. Germline V gene lookup returns CDR1 LGHDT and CDR2 YNNKEL (reference sequence). CDR3 sequence reads: CASSQTNQGMGFPNEKLFF. The CDR3 DNA follows: TGTGCCAGCAGCCAGACAAACCAGGGGATGGGGTTCCCTAATGAAAAACTGTTTTTT.

This clone was counted once. The chain joins TRBV5-6 to TRBJ2-2; D is ambiguous. Germline CDR1 SGHDT, CDR2 YYEEEE. The CDR3 covers 12 residues. The V and J ends lost 0 bases and 6 bases respectively, with 3 bases between them. The CDR3 nucleotides are TGTGCCAGCAGCTTGGGGCCCGGGGAGCTGTTTTTT. Its translation: CASSLGPGELFF.

The J gene is TRBJ2-1, the V gene TRBV7-2; TRBD2 matches at 11 bases. The CDR3 is 17 residues long. V gave up 4 bases and J gave up 9 bases; unmatched junction bases: 14. Germline V gene data show CDR1 as SGHTA and CDR2 as FQGNSA. CDR3 nucleotide sequence: TGTGCCAGCAGCTCCCGGGGGACTAGCGGAGGTGTCCGTGAGCAGTTCTTC. This codes for CASSSRGTSGGVREQFF.

This chain links TRBV24-1 with TRBJ1-3; 9 nucleotides line up with TRBD1. This CDR3 has 15 residues. V shed 5 bases and J 2 bases; nucleotides not matched to a gene: 3. Per germline, CDR1 KGHDR and CDR2 SFDVKD. CDR3 in DNA: TGTGCCACCAGTGCCGGGACAGGGCCTGGAAACACCATATATTTT. Residues: CATSAGTGPGNTIYF.

This clone occurred a few times. The J gene is TRBJ1-2, the V gene TRBV3-1 (or the pseudogene TRBV3-2); D call uncertain. Trimming removed 4 bases at V and 0 bases at J, with 9 bases between. The germline gives CDR1 LGHDT, CDR2 YNNKEL (reference sequence). The CDR3 consists of 14 residues. In DNA form, the CDR3 reads TGTGCCAGCAGCCCCCGCGGGGCTAACTATGGCTACACCTTC. Encoded protein: CASSPRGANYGYTF.

In nucleotides, the CDR3 is TGTGCCAGCAGTTTATCGGGAGATTCTGGAAACACCATATATTTT. This sequence encodes CASSLSGDSGNTIYF. The genes are TRBV28 and TRBJ1-3; D ambiguous. The CDR3 contains 15 residues. Looked up from germline, CDR1 is MDHEN and CDR2 is SYDVKM. V lost 1 base, J lost 1 base, and 8 bases lay in between.

Here the CDR3 reads CASSQRGRGYTF. The CDR3 nucleotides read TGTGCCAGCAGCCAAAGGGGCAGAGGCTACACCTTC. V usage is TRBV14 and J usage is TRBJ1-2; possibly TRBD1 for D (5 bases). This CDR3 is built from 12 residues. CDR1 is SGHDN and CDR2 is FVKESK in the germline V gene. With 2 bases removed from V and 8 bases from J, the gap between germline ends came to 9 bases.

The V call is TRBV5-4, the J call TRBJ1-1, with TRBD1 matching over 8 bases. Per germline, CDR1 SGHNT and CDR2 YYREEE (reference sequence). CDR3 length equals 15 residues. V shed 0 bases, J shed 10 bases, and the junction held 11 bases outside the gene matches. The CDR3 protein is CASSLAGTGHLGAFF. In nucleotides, the CDR3 is TGTGCCAGCAGCTTGGCCGGGACAGGCCACCTAGGAGCTTTCTTT.

This chain links TRBV10-3 with TRBJ2-5; TRBD2 aligns across 10 bases. With 4 bases clipped from V and 5 bases from J, the junction kept 10 bases outside the gene matches. Germline V CDR1 and CDR2: ENHRY, SYGVKD. This CDR3 contains 16 residues. Here the CDR3 DNA reads TGTGCCATCAGTGCTAGCGGGGGAGGGCGCCAGGAGACCCAGTACTTC. This gives the protein CAISASGGGRQETQYF.

The chain uses TRBV15 and TRBJ1-2; no definite D call. The germline V gene encodes CDR1 LNHNV and CDR2 YYDKDF (reference sequence). V lost 8 bases, J lost 7 bases, and 17 bases lay in between. CDR3 length: 13 residues. The CDR3 loop is CATGSRYGGGYTF. CDR3 sequence (DNA): TGTGCCACCGGCTCTAGGTATGGTGGTGGCTACACCTTC.

This clone has just a few counts. This chain's CDR3 is CASSPSGLAGLYEQYF. CDR3 coding DNA: TGTGCCAGCAGCCCTAGCGGGCTAGCGGGACTGTACGAGCAGTACTTC. The genes are TRBV7-9 and TRBJ2-7, with 9 bases identical to TRBD2. Looked up from germline, CDR1 is SEHNR and CDR2 is FQNEAQ (reference sequence). CDR3 size: 16 residues. After removal of 5 bases from V and 4 bases from J, the junction contained 12 bases not matched to a gene.

In its sample, this clone was seen once. The V call is TRBV9, the J call TRBJ2-2; D is unclear. This CDR3 contains 13 residues. V shed 2 bases and J shed 7 bases, with 9 bases lying between them. CDR1 is SGDLS, CDR2 YYNGEE, per germline. The CDR3 DNA follows: TGTGCCAGCAGCGTGAGACTCGGCGGGGAGCTGTTTTTT. This encodes CASSVRLGGELFF.

This chain links TRBV7-2 with TRBJ2-7; 10 nucleotides match TRBD1. This CDR3 comprises 15 residues. Looked up from germline, CDR1 is SGHTA and CDR2 is FQGNSA. J was trimmed by 2 bases and V by 7 bases; bases with no gene match: 8. The CDR3 DNA follows: TGTGCCAGCACCACCACCGGGACAGGGGCCTACGAGCAGTACTTC. Its protein product is CASTTTGTGAYEQYF. Filled out from reference TRBV7-2 and TRBJ2-7, the complete variable domain reads GAGVSQSPSNKVTEKGKDVELRCDPISGHTALYWYRQSLGQGLEFLIYFQGNSAPDKSGLPSDRFSAERTGGSVSTLTIQRTQQEDSAVYLCASTTTGTGAYEQYFGPGTRLTVT.

This chain uses TRBV19 with TRBJ1-5; no definite D call. V was cut by 3 bases and J by 4 bases, with 13 bases left in between. The CDR3 spans 15 residues. Per germline, CDR1 LNHDA and CDR2 SQIVND (reference sequence). CDR3 DNA sequence: TGTGCCAGTAGTATCGGTCGCGGGGATAATCAGCCCCAGCATTTT. Amino acids: CASSIGRGDNQPQHF.

V usage is TRBV7-8 and J usage is TRBJ1-3; 7 bases match TRBD2. The end of the DNA is better explained by TRBJ2-2, so the J call may be wrong. This CDR3 has 20 amino acids. CDR1 and CDR2 (germline): SGHVS, FQNEAQ. CDR3 protein: CASSPTHKRGTSLNTGELFF. The CDR3 DNA is TGTGCCAGCAGCCCCACCCACAAGCGGGGAACCTCCCTGAACACCGGGGAGCTGTTTTTT.

This chain uses TRBV6-2 or TRBV6-3 with TRBJ1-5; the D gene is possibly TRBD1 (6 bases). The length of the CDR3 is 14 residues. The germline V gene has CDR1 MNHEY and CDR2 SVGEGT. With 5 bases removed from V and 3 bases from J, the gap between germline ends came to 11 bases. The CDR3 DNA reads TGTGCCAGCAGTCAAAGACAGGACAATCAGCCCCAGCATTTT. It encodes CASSQRQDNQPQHF.

This clone appeared a single time. J is TRBJ2-2 and V is TRBV6-2 or TRBV6-3; tentative D call: TRBD1 (6 bases). Trimming stripped 2 bases from V and 4 bases from J, with 11 bases between. The CDR3 is 15 residues long. Germline V gives CDR1 MNHEY, CDR2 SVGEGT. The CDR3 sequence: CASSYGQGTTGELFF. The CDR3 nucleotides read TGTGCCAGCAGTTACGGCCAGGGGACCACCGGGGAGCTGTTTTTT.

The chain is built from TRBV7-2 and TRBJ2-7; the match to TRBD2 covers 8 bases. Looked up from germline, CDR1 is SGHTA and CDR2 is FQGNSA. Trimming cost V 0 bases and J 2 bases; bases outside gene matches: 12. The CDR3 sequence is 18 residues long. The DNA of the CDR3 is TGTGCCAGCAGCTTAGCCCCGACCGGGGGGGCCGGAACCTACGAGCAGTACTTC. As protein: CASSLAPTGGAGTYEQYF.

The J gene is TRBJ1-2, the V gene TRBV3-1 (or the pseudogene TRBV3-2), with 7 bases lining up with TRBD1. J gave up 0 bases and V 4 bases, and 5 bases lay outside the gene matches. The CDR3 spans 15 residues. The V gene's germline CDR1 is LGHDT and CDR2 YNNKEL (reference sequence). Written as DNA, the CDR3 is TGTGCCAGCAGCCCCGACAGGGCCGCTAACTATGGCTACACCTTC. Translating gives CASSPDRAANYGYTF.

This clone was seen more than once but under ten times. V usage is TRBV27 and J usage is TRBJ1-1; TRBD1 aligns across 9 bases. The V and J ends lost 6 bases and 0 bases, in that order; junction bases with no gene match: 11. From germline, CDR1 is MNHEY and CDR2 SMNVEV (reference sequence). This CDR3 has 17 amino acids. CDR3 in DNA: TGTGCCAGCAGACGAGGGACAGGGAGCCCCATGAACACTGAAGCTTTCTTT. Encoded protein: CASRRGTGSPMNTEAFF.

This clone was counted between two and nine times. This sequence joins TRBV2 and TRBJ1-3; TRBD1 agrees at 8 bases. The CDR3 loop spans 15 amino acids. V lost 6 bases and J lost 3; bases outside the gene matches: 7. The germline CDR1 and CDR2 sequences are SNHLY and FYNNEI. The CDR3 sequence: CASSPGGSGGNTIYF. The CDR3 bases are TGTGCCAGCAGCCCAGGGGGCTCCGGTGGAAACACCATATATTTT.